The T cell receptor beta chain described here comes from a study of blood T cell repertoires in COVID-19. This CDR3 is built from 16 residues. Germline CDR1 SGHDN, CDR2 FVKESK. Trimming pared 0 bases from V and 4 bases from J, leaving 15 bases between. Clones were read by immunoSEQ multiplex PCR, and TCRdb kept only the in-frame ones, dropping some. This table has approximately 240,000 clones, 70% to 90% appearing once. The chain is built from TRBV14 and TRBJ1-2; D unclear. The sample was peripheral blood. The clonotype was recovered from a woman between 18 and 29 years old who had recovered from COVID-19. The CDR3 bases are TGTGCCAGCAGCCAAGATGAGAGGGCGGCCGTCTATGGCTACACCTTC. It specifies CASSQDERAAVYGYTF.